This T cell receptor beta chain emerged from a study of Ad26.COV2.S vaccination and SARS-CoV-2 variants. Overall study context: Administration of Ad26.COV2.S was intramuscular, either once or twice 56 days apart.

Treatment here: some 20 received Ad26.COV2.S at low or high dose, single or two shots; five or six received placebo; per-sample allocation not given. All samples were drawn on day 63, counting from the first vaccine or placebo injection. Sequencing was performed with immunoSEQ multiplex PCR; in TCRdb, only in-frame clones are kept and a portion is missing. The profile shows 380,000 or so clones, about 80% of them singletons. This clone was recorded a few times. The antigen is undetermined. Study-wide results and limits: Comparability of non-spike TCR breadth was observed across vaccine and placebo recipients. Considerable breadth of spike-specific CD8+ and CD4+ T cell responses has reportedly been documented following vaccination. Total T cell responses were possibly underestimated by TCR breadth and depth analyses.

V was pared by 4 bases and J by 2 bases, with 12 bases between. The CDR3 is 15 residues long. CDR1 is SGHNT and CDR2 is YYREEE in the germline V gene (reference sequence). The chain couples TRBV5-4 to TRBJ2-2, with D perhaps matching TRBD1 or TRBD2 (5 bases each). This specimen was peripheral blood, taken in a trial of Ad26.COV2.S vaccine versus placebo. This receptor was taken from a person aged 18 to 65 who received the Ad26.COV2.S COVID-19 vaccine or a placebo. This CDR3 reads CASSEGAGNTGELFF. The CDR3 DNA is TGTGCCAGCAGCGAAGGGGCGGGCAACACCGGGGAGCTGTTTTTT.